This T cell receptor beta chain derives from a study of T cells in tumors after PD-1 blockade. Study at large: Daily vismodegib 150 mg continued in a subset of anti-PD-1-treated patients. Mean per tumor sample: tens of thousands of templates (554-99,264), approximately 5,500 unique clonotypes.

Note on this clone: The target antigen is unknown.

The junction had 7 bases not matched to a gene; V was cut back by 5 bases and J by 6 bases. The germline V gene encodes CDR1 SGHVS and CDR2 FNYEAQ. The CDR3 is 14 residues long. Study results and limitations: Peripheral recruitment is suggested, as some novel exhausted tumor clones were in pre-treatment blood. Among squamous cell carcinoma expanded CD8+ clones, approximately 50% of exhausted ones versus 29% of others were novel.

TCRdb's table, derived via immunoSEQ multiplex PCR, lists solely in-frame clones and lacks some. In the table there are 4,500 to 5,500 clones, about 72% of which are singletons. The input for sequencing was tumor tissue, taken before anti-PD-1 treatment. The rearrangement links TRBV7-6 to TRBJ2-7, with 10 positions matching TRBD1. The sequence derives from a human donor with cutaneous squamous cell carcinoma. CDR3 sequence: CASSPRQGATEQYF. DNA of the CDR3: TGTGCCAGCAGCCCCAGACAGGGGGCAACCGAGCAGTACTTC.